The next 19 T cell receptor beta chains were all read from a single sample in a study of cytomegalovirus exposure and HLA in healthy donors. Profiled with immunoSEQ multiplex PCR; TCRdb holds only in-frame clones, not every one. The sample includes tens of thousands of clones, over 85% of them seen just once. The sample was PBMCs. The receptor set was obtained from a woman in her 30s in good health and CMV-seropositive.

The V call is TRBV5-1, the J call TRBJ2-3; 8 bases map to TRBD1. Germline CDR1 and CDR2: SGHRS and YFSETQ. The J segment lost 4 bases and the V segment lost 3 bases, leaving 7 bases of the junction unmatched. The CDR3 length is 15 residues. CDR3: CASSSAGTGSDTQYF. CDR3 coding DNA: TGCGCCAGCAGCTCCGCCGGGACAGGTTCAGATACGCAGTATTTT.

The chain uses TRBV15 and TRBJ1-3; 8 nucleotides align to TRBD1. After removal of 8 bases from V and 0 bases from J, the junction contained 6 bases not matched to a gene. This CDR3 comprises 15 residues. CDR1 and CDR2 (germline): LNHNV, YYDKDF (reference sequence). The CDR3 bases are TGTGCCACCCGGGGACAGGTTCTCTCTGGAAACACCATATATTTT. As protein: CATRGQVLSGNTIYF. The full variable domain, with the rest looked up from reference TRBV15 and TRBJ1-3, is DAMVIQNPRYQVTQFGKPVTLSCSQTLNHNVMYWYQQKSSQAPKLLFHYYDKDFNNEADTPDNFQSRRPNTSFCFLDIRSPGLGDTAMYLCATRGQVLSGNTIYFGEGSWLTVV.

The table lists this clone with a count of one. The chain recombines TRBV6-6 with TRBJ2-3; a possible D gene is TRBD1 (5 bases). CDR3 size: 13 residues. V lost 5 bases and J 3 bases, leaving 9 bases between the germline ends. Per the germline V gene, CDR1 is MNHNY and CDR2 is SVGAGI (reference sequence). CDR3 amino acids: CASSARVTDTQYF. DNA for the CDR3: TGTGCCAGCAGTGCCAGGGTTACAGATACGCAGTATTTT.

V is TRBV30 and J is TRBJ2-2; the D gene is possibly TRBD1 (6 bases). Germline values: CDR1 GTSNPN, CDR2 SVGIG (reference sequence). V was cut by 2 bases and J by 1 base, with 11 bases left in between. The CDR3 consists of 15 residues. CDR3 in amino acids: CAWSKTTGNTGELFF. The CDR3 bases are TGTGCCTGGAGTAAAACGACAGGGAACACCGGGGAGCTGTTTTTT.

The chain is built from TRBV4-3 and TRBJ2-1; D gene unclear. The germline CDR1 and CDR2 sequences are LGHNA and YSLEER. Trimming cost V 4 bases and J 6 bases, with 10 bases left between them. The CDR3 length is 13 residues. CDR3 in amino acids: CASSLVFGNEQFF. Written as DNA, the CDR3 is TGCGCCAGCAGCCTTGTTTTCGGCAATGAGCAGTTCTTC.

The gene calls are TRBV7-8 and TRBJ2-1; 10 bases line up with TRBD2. There are 16 residues in the CDR3. V gave up 4 bases and J gave up 2 bases; unmatched junction bases: 5. The germline CDR1 and CDR2 sequences are SGHVS and FQNEAQ. The CDR3 DNA reads TGTGCCAGCAGCTATCCCGGACTAGCGGCCTACAATGAGCAGTTCTTC. Its translation: CASSYPGLAAYNEQFF.

The rearrangement uses TRBV9 and TRBJ1-1, with D hard to call. V was cut by 0 bases and J by 4 bases, with 13 bases left in between. Germline CDR1 reads SGDLS; CDR2 reads YYNGEE. The CDR3 has 15 amino acids. CDR3 bases: TGTGCCAGCAGCGTAGGCCCGGGCGCGGGCACTGAAGCTTTCTTT. Its translation is CASSVGPGAGTEAFF.

The chain combines TRBV19 with TRBJ2-1; no definite D call. This CDR3 is built from 14 residues. Trimming took off 1 base at V and 7 bases at J, with 11 bases between the two ends. Per the germline V gene, CDR1 is LNHDA and CDR2 is SQIVND (reference sequence). The CDR3 coding sequence is TGTGCCAGTAGTATAGGACGCAGGTCGAATGAGCAGTTCTTC. This translates into CASSIGRRSNEQFF.

The chain links TRBV6-6 to TRBJ1-5; D is undetermined. Germline CDR1 and CDR2: MNHNY and SVGAGI (reference sequence). Trimming took 7 bases from V and 5 from J, leaving 15 bases between them. This CDR3 spans 14 amino acids. The CDR3 sequence is CASNQRVGDQPQHF. CDR3 sequence (DNA): TGTGCCAGCAATCAGAGGGTCGGCGATCAGCCCCAGCATTTT.

The rearrangement links TRBV7-8 to TRBJ2-7, with a tentative D call TRBD1 (6 bases). The germline gives CDR1 SGHVS, CDR2 FQNEAQ. The ends were cut back, 4 bases at V and 6 bases at J, with 10 bases in the middle. This CDR3 is built from 12 residues. DNA for the CDR3: TGTGCCAGCAGCTCGGACAGTTCCGAGCAGTACTTC. As protein: CASSSDSSEQYF. Filled out from reference TRBV7-8 and TRBJ2-7, the complete variable domain reads GAGVSQSPRYKVAKRGQDVALRCDPISGHVSLFWYQQALGQGPEFLTYFQNEAQLDKSGLPSDRFFAERPEGSVSTLKIQRTQQEDSAVYLCASSSDSSEQYFGPGTRLTVT.

V usage is TRBV4-3 and J usage is TRBJ2-1, with TRBD1 as a possible D gene (5 bases). V was shortened by 1 base and J by 4 bases, with 11 bases between the two germline ends. The CDR3 sequence is 15 residues long. Germline V CDR1 and CDR2: LGHNA, YSLEER. The CDR3 sequence: CASSQGRQNYNEQFF. The DNA for the CDR3 is TGCGCCAGCAGCCAAGGAAGACAGAATTACAATGAGCAGTTCTTC.

The chain carries TRBV29-1 and TRBJ2-1, with TRBD2 matching 7 bases. With V trimmed by 3 bases and J by 1 base, 21 bases remained unmatched. The CDR3 totals 20 residues. Germline-derived CDR1 and CDR2 are SQVTM and ANQGSEA. For the CDR3, the DNA is TGCAGCGTTGAGGCCACGTCGGGGTCTCGCCGGGGGGAATCCTACAATGAGCAGTTCTTC. Its protein product is CSVEATSGSRRGESYNEQFF.

This chain uses TRBV6-5 with TRBJ2-1; TRBD2 might be the D (5 bases). The length of the CDR3 is 15 residues. The germline V gene has CDR1 MNHEY and CDR2 SVGAGI. V was trimmed by 2 bases and J by 5 bases, leaving 13 bases between them. The CDR3, as DNA: TGTGCCAGCAGTTACACGGGTCCGAGGGACAATGAGCAGTTCTTC. Protein product: CASSYTGPRDNEQFF.

The chain uses TRBV7-2 and TRBJ2-3, with 8 bases that match TRBD2. The CDR3 contains 13 residues. CDR1 and CDR2 (germline): SGHTA, FQGNSA. V lost 5 bases to trimming and J lost 11 bases; unmatched junction nucleotides: 9. CDR3 sequence reads: CASSRLRTSLQYF. The CDR3 DNA sequence: TGTGCCAGCAGCCGCCTAAGGACTAGCCTGCAGTATTTT.

This clone is a singleton in its sample. V is TRBV15 and J is TRBJ2-1; 9 nucleotides agree with TRBD2. The CDR3 contains 17 residues. Trimming cost V 0 bases and J 9 bases; bases outside gene matches: 12. CDR1 is LNHNV, CDR2 YYDKDF, per germline (reference sequence). The CDR3 loop is CATSREVAGAISGEQFF. CDR3 in DNA: TGTGCCACCAGCAGAGAGGTAGCGGGAGCAATTTCGGGTGAGCAGTTCTTC. Full variable domain (remainder filled in from reference TRBV15 and TRBJ2-1): DAMVIQNPRYQVTQFGKPVTLSCSQTLNHNVMYWYQQKSSQAPKLLFHYYDKDFNNEADTPDNFQSRRPNTSFCFLDIRSPGLGDTAMYLCATSREVAGAISGEQFFGPGTRLTVL.

This clone has only one observation. The chain is built from TRBV6-1 and TRBJ2-1; no clear D. Germline CDR1 reads MNHNS; CDR2 reads SASEGT. V was trimmed by 7 bases and J by 7 bases, leaving 20 bases between them. CDR3 length: 15 amino acids. Written as DNA, the CDR3 is TGTGCCAGCAAAATTGGCCCTAGAAAGTCGAATGAGCAGTTCTTC. Its protein is CASKIGPRKSNEQFF.

CDR3 nucleotides: TGTGCCTGGAGTTACGGGAGAAGGTACAATGAGCAGTTCTTC. Protein: CAWSYGRRYNEQFF. This rearrangement joins TRBV30 to TRBJ2-1, with D possibly TRBD2 on 6 matching bases. This CDR3 is built from 14 residues. Per the germline V gene, CDR1 is GTSNPN and CDR2 is SVGIG (reference sequence). V lost 2 bases, J lost 4 bases, and 12 bases lay in between.

This clone was observed a handful of times. CDR3 bases: TGTGCCAGCAGCTACGGGGGCAAAGAAGAGACCCAGTACTTC. Protein sequence: CASSYGGKEETQYF. The V and J genes are TRBV6-5 and TRBJ2-5, with D tentatively TRBD1 or TRBD2 (6 bases each). Per the germline V gene, CDR1 is MNHEY and CDR2 is SVGAGI. This CDR3 comprises 14 residues. Trimming stripped 6 bases from V and 3 bases from J, with 14 bases between.

This chain uses TRBV5-5 with TRBJ2-1, with 7 nucleotides matching TRBD1. The CDR3 sequence is 16 residues long. The V segment lost 4 bases and the J segment 7 bases; nucleotides outside the gene matches: 14. Germline values: CDR1 SGHKS, CDR2 YYEKEE (reference sequence). The CDR3 reads CASSPHAGTAANEQFF. The DNA for the CDR3 is TGTGCCAGCAGCCCTCATGCCGGGACAGCGGCTAATGAGCAGTTCTTC.